This TCR beta chain was profiled in a study of blood T cell repertoires in COVID-19. Across the whole study: Whether acute or convalescent, the COVID-19 samples came from the United States, Italy and Spain.

Germline V gene data show CDR1 as MNHEY and CDR2 as SVGAGI. Trimming removed 0 bases at V and 8 bases at J, with 10 bases between. This CDR3 is 13 amino acids long. Per the authors' pipeline: Reference gene primer amplification gave estimated nucleated cell counts. Here immunoSEQ multiplex PCR was the method, and the copy in TCRdb shows in-frame clones only, minus some. From that table come the V and J calls and clone size; the DNA was used to work out D and trimming. The sample yields about 180,000 clones, roughly 88% seen once. Those enrolled, adults aged roughly 18 to 89 years, came from some 23 US areas. Membership in each cohort depended on participant-reported clinical history.

The chain joins TRBV6-5 to TRBJ1-2; the D is unclear. The material sequenced was PBMCs or T cells enriched from blood (not recorded which). The sequence was obtained from a woman aged 25 to 39 who had recovered from COVID-19. The CDR3 DNA is TGTGCCAGCAGTTACTCTTTCGGGGAAGGCTACACCTTC. Amino acid sequence: CASSYSFGEGYTF.